The clone carrying this T cell receptor beta chain has ten or more counts. This entry is derived from a study of spatial heterogeneity in lung cancer. Study-level information: Consistently, beta-chain sequences turned up in larger numbers than alpha-chain sequences did. Raw reads contained each unique TCR and UMI combination more than ten times on average.

The V end lost 4 bases, the J end lost 1 base, and 11 bases lay between the germline ends. This CDR3 spans 14 amino acids. The V gene's germline CDR1 is MNHEY and CDR2 SVGAGI. Time point here: sample taken at primary tumor resection. Unsorted samples of tumor, nontumor lung or frozen PBMC had their whole RNA sequenced. Donation came from approximately 69 patients with untreated early-stage non-small cell lung cancer. TCRdb passed the 5' RACE reads through MiXCR, listing each CDR3 protein once. The sample lists around 11,000 distinct CDR3 sequences, roughly 4.2% occurring once. The source of this sequence is a male donor with early-stage non-small cell lung cancer. The source material was normal lung tissue next to the tumor, sampled at surgery. The chain couples TRBV6-5 to TRBJ2-7; possible D gene TRBD1, 6 bases. The CDR3 nucleotides are TGTGCCAGCAGTTTGACAGGTCTTTCCTACGAGCAGTACTTC. This gives the protein CASSLTGLSYEQYF.